This T cell receptor beta chain was profiled in a study of beta chain features in type 1 diabetes (dated by TCRdb to between 2018 and 2020). Broadly, across the study: No differences in mean age, gender distribution, total cell number or subset yield were found between patients and healthy donors. A total of approximately 100 million sorted cells were examined across all samples, and the number of cells per subset was strongly correlated with RNA yield. In the study, recently diagnosed type 1 diabetes patients and matched healthy donors were compared on the TCRB repertoires of their sorted circulating CD4+ T cell subsets. Regulatory and stem cell-like memory subsets were isolated from only 8 patients and roughly 8 healthy donors, whereas naive and central memory subsets came from all 30 or so donors. Beyond this particular receptor, the publication reports: Because cDNA rather than genomic DNA was sequenced, highly expressing activated cells could have been over-represented, although no difference in activation and CD3 levels was found between groups. Because small numbers of individuals were included in the HLA sub-analyses, any influence of HLA type on TCRB rearrangement was left unresolved. Naive, central memory and regulatory TCRB repertoires appeared to be more similar among patients than among healthy donors. A moderate but significant shortening of TCRB CDR3 length was observed in type 1 diabetes patients in all four CD4+ subsets. Fewer insertions and more nucleotide deletions at VDJ recombination sites were observed in patients with type 1 diabetes, implying thymic rearrangement abnormalities. PCR may preferentially amplify shorter templates, but because patient and control samples were amplified and corrected together, any resulting skew would affect both groups equally.

All of the isolated RNA was reverse transcribed with the High Capacity cDNA Reverse Transcription Kit, so expressed TCRB transcripts were sequenced. Naive, central memory and regulatory T cell samples underwent deep immunoSEQ sequencing, averaging about 3.5 million total reads per sample. After sorted cells were lysed in RLT buffer, RNA was extracted with DNase-treated RNeasy Micro or Mini kits, with the choice depending on cell number. Each cell subset was processed on its own to prevent cross-contamination, while patient and healthy donor samples were processed together. TCRB sequences were amplified from cDNA with the immunoSEQ multiplex PCR, producing 87-bp fragments spanning the CDR3 region. Amplicons were sequenced on the Illumina HiSeq platform. On the study's bioinformatics: Synthetic template baselines were used to correct PCR bias computationally, reads within Hamming distance 2 were collapsed together, and singletons that could not be merged were discarded. Reads were aligned against IMGT to assign V, D and J genes, CDR3 length and insertions or deletions at six rearrangement sites. Within each subset, clonotype counts were normalized to the number of sorted cells before true diversity and Gini coefficients were calculated with the tcR R package. The overlap coefficient, calculated on TCRB nucleotide sequences, was used to quantify repertoire sharing. Sourced from immuneACCESS, this table was stored by TCRdb with only in-frame sequences that have V and J called. A share of the clones is absent; for the studies checked, an unresolved V gene accounts for under half, and the remainder has no known explanation. D and trimming come from the DNA, and the V and J calls and clone size come from that table. The sample table lists about 370,000 clones, roughly a tenth of them with a count of one. Around 0.66% of the sample is held by the ten biggest clonotypes.

From each donor, a single peripheral blood sample of about 110 mL on average was drawn into heparinised tubes. Naive, central memory, regulatory and stem cell-like memory CD4+ T cells were sorted on a BD FACSAria II using a panel including CD45RO, CCR7, CD25, CD127, CD95 and CD27. Every sorted population had a purity above 95%. PBMCs were separated immediately by Lymphoprep density gradient centrifugation and were stained directly, without being cultured. So that batch effects would be minimized, each experiment stained and sorted samples in pairs, pairing one healthy donor with one patient. The CDR3 contains 10 residues, cysteine and phenylalanine counted. Only the CDR3 DNA stays, 30 bases, in frame from base 1. CDR1 and CDR2 are drawn from the germline V gene (reference sequence): LNHDA, SQIVND. The trim is 10 bases for V and 1 base for J, with a gap of 4 bases between the germline ends. Concerning this clone: Its antigen remains unidentified. Nothing much larger sits one base from this clone, and base qualities are not available.

The receptor was isolated from a young man with type 1 diabetes. The specimen was central memory CD4+ T cells from blood. Recombination linked TRBV19 to TRBJ1-2, with the D segment identity uncertain. The CDR3 here reads CATSNYGYTF. The nucleotides are TGTGCCACCAGTAACTATGGCTACACCTTC.